Following are 8 T cell receptor beta chains from one sample sequenced in a study of T cells after yellow fever vaccination. In TCRdb, the 5' RACE reads were re-called with MiXCR into one record per CDR3 protein. The sample holds approximately 510,000 distinct CDR3 sequences, 21% seen once. This specimen consisted of PBMCs, obtained 20 to 25 days after the first yellow fever vaccination. The source is a man younger than 30 who received the YFV17D yellow fever vaccine.

The gene calls are TRBV24-1 and TRBJ2-3; 9 nucleotides line up with TRBD2. Trimming took 3 bases from V and 3 from J; bases not matched to a gene: 12. This CDR3 contains 18 residues. Germline V gene lookup returns CDR1 KGHDR and CDR2 SFDVKD. CDR3 nucleotides: TGTGCCACCAGTGATAATCTTGGAGAGGGACTAGCAACAGATACGCAGTATTTT. Protein sequence: CATSDNLGEGLATDTQYF.

This clonotype was recorded a few times. V usage is TRBV6-2 or TRBV6-3 and J usage is TRBJ2-5; no clear D gene. CDR3 length equals 14 residues. The germline V and J ends were trimmed by 0 bases and 1 base, with 6 bases remaining between them. CDR1 and CDR2 from the germline V gene are MNHEY and SVGEGT. CDR3 region: CASSYSQFQETQYF. CDR3 nucleotides: TGTGCCAGCAGTTACTCACAGTTCCAAGAGACCCAGTACTTC.

This clonotype was seen a few times. For the CDR3, the DNA is TGTGCCAGCAGTTTGCTAGCGGGGGGGCCGGCGTCCTACAATGAGCAGTTCTTC. Protein product: CASSLLAGGPASYNEQFF. The chain is built from TRBV6-5 and TRBJ2-1; 12 bases map to TRBD2. V gave up 4 bases and J gave up 1 base; unmatched junction bases: 8. Looked up from germline, CDR1 is MNHEY and CDR2 is SVGAGI. CDR3 length equals 18 residues.

The chain has TRBV18 and TRBJ2-2, with 7 positions matching TRBD1. The CDR3 loop spans 16 amino acids. Trimming removed 3 bases from V and 4 bases from J; junction bases left unmatched: 8. CDR1 is KGHSH and CDR2 is LQKENI in the germline V gene. The CDR3 DNA follows: TGTGCCAGCTCACCGGCCCTCCCAGGGGGCACCGGGGAGCTGTTTTTT. This gives the protein CASSPALPGGTGELFF.

This chain connects TRBV6-5 to TRBJ1-1, with D uncertain. The CDR3 consists of 14 residues. V lost 4 bases and J lost 1, with 10 bases in between. Per germline, CDR1 MNHEY and CDR2 SVGAGI. The CDR3 DNA follows: TGTGCCAGCAGTTGGGCGGGAGGGAACACTGAAGCTTTCTTT. It yields the protein CASSWAGGNTEAFF.

The rearrangement links TRBV4-3 to TRBJ2-2; TRBD2 matches at 7 bases. Germline V gives CDR1 LGHNA, CDR2 YSLEER. The CDR3 spans 16 residues. Trimming removed 4 bases from V and 6 bases from J; junction bases left unmatched: 11. CDR3 nucleotides: TGCGCCAGCAGCCGGGAGGGGCTGGGGAGGTCCGGGGAGCTGTTTTTT. This encodes CASSREGLGRSGELFF.

This sequence joins TRBV7-9 and TRBJ1-6; 7 bases are shared with TRBD1. Germline lookup yields CDR1 SEHNR and CDR2 FQNEAQ (reference sequence). V lost 5 bases and J lost 5; bases outside the gene matches: 3. The CDR3 extends over 14 amino acids. The CDR3 bases are TGTGCCAGCAGCGGCAGGGGGGATAATTCACCCCTCCACTTT. Amino acid sequence: CASSGRGDNSPLHF.

This rearrangement joins TRBV19 to TRBJ1-4, with D unclear. The CDR3 runs to 14 residues. Per the germline V gene, CDR1 is LNHDA and CDR2 is SQIVND (reference sequence). Trimming shortened V by 6 bases and J by 2 bases, and 10 bases separated the two germline ends. The CDR3 spells CASSPTGTNEKLFF. The CDR3 nucleotides are TGTGCCAGTAGCCCGACGGGCACTAATGAAAAACTGTTTTTT.